This T cell receptor (beta chain) was sequenced in a study of T cell repertoires in cytomegalovirus infection. Study observations and caveats: Frequencies of public TCR beta families were cumulated, and this identified carriers of CMV plus the relevant HLA.

This clonotype was recorded a few times. What it binds is not known. V shed 6 bases and J shed 3 bases, with 15 bases lying between them. Per germline, CDR1 MDHEN and CDR2 SYDVKM. The CDR3 runs to 15 residues. TCRdb redid the calling of the reads with MiXCR, one entry per CDR3 protein. The profile shows 150,000 to 200,000 distinct CDR3 sequences, approximately 30% of them singletons. This receptor was identified in a human donor in good health (CMV status not recorded). Some clones in this sample may be carry-over from other donors' samples. The rearrangement uses TRBV28 and TRBJ1-3; D possibly corresponds to TRBD1 (5 bases). The specimen sequenced was PBMCs. Written as DNA, the CDR3 is TGTGCCAGCAGCTTCAACCGGGGGTATGGAAACACCATATATTTT. Residues: CASSFNRGYGNTIYF.